This entry describes one T cell receptor (beta chain). Its antigen is unknown. Tumor samples were taken before definitive surgery or chemotherapy. This sample stems from a study of high-grade serous ovarian cancer treatment subgroups. V lost 1 base to trimming and J lost 2 bases, with 15 bases between them. The CDR3 has 16 amino acids. Germline values: CDR1 SGHTS, CDR2 YDEGEE. Notes on the study in general: Different patients shared almost no repertoire; same-patient tumors shared roughly 0.095 to 0.85. Higher neoantigen levels went with greater TCR clonal relatedness. Bulk tumor TCR sequencing gave no spatial information.

Sequencing was performed with immunoSEQ multiplex PCR; in TCRdb, only in-frame clones are kept and a portion is missing. The sample holds 800 to 1,100 clones, roughly 74% seen once. The J gene is TRBJ1-1, the V gene TRBV5-8; D not certain. The receptor was isolated from a human donor with high-grade serous ovarian cancer. Sequencing used tumor tissue. CDR3 sequence: CASSLPWRAANTEAFF. DNA for the CDR3: TGTGCCAGCAGCTTGCCGTGGCGGGCGGCTAACACTGAAGCTTTCTTT.